This is a list of T cell receptor beta chains from one sample in a study of Ad26.COV2.S vaccination and SARS-CoV-2 variants. The data were produced by immunoSEQ multiplex PCR, yet TCRdb's version contains in-frame clones alone and is incomplete. The sample includes roughly 700,000 clones, 70% to 90% of them seen just once. Sequenced material: peripheral blood, taken in a trial of Ad26.COV2.S vaccine versus placebo. These receptors were taken from a person between 18 and 60 years old who received the Ad26.COV2.S COVID-19 vaccine or a placebo. Each CDR3 is given with its conserved first and last residue. D genes are given only for firm matches. Clone sizes are given selectively: once, few, many, or a class where the clone is expanded.

.	.	TRBV20-1	TRBJ1-5	TGCAGTGCTAGTTGGTTGTTTAGCAATCAGCCCCAGCATTTT	CSASWLFSNQPQHF
.	few	TRBV6-5	TRBJ1-1	TGTGCCAGCAGAGATACAGGAAGGTCTGAAGCTTTCTTT	CASRDTGRSEAFF
.	.	TRBV7-2	TRBJ1-1	TGTGCCAGCAGCTTATCCCACGCGGGAACTGAAGCTTTCTTT	CASSLSHAGTEAFF
TRBD1	.	TRBV4-2	TRBJ1-4	TGTGCCAGCAGCCGGGACAGGGAAAATGAAAAACTGTTTTTT	CASSRDRENEKLFF
TRBD1	.	TRBV5-1	TRBJ2-4	TGCGCCAGCAGCTTGGGGGGACAGGGAACAAACATTCAGTACTTC	CASSLGGQGTNIQYF
.	.	TRBV27	TRBJ2-1	TGTGCCAGCAGTTTATCCTTCTCCTACAATGAGCAGTTCTTC	CASSLSFSYNEQFF
.	.	TRBV12-3/TRBV12-4	TRBJ1-1	TGTGCCAGCCTGCGGAACACTGAAGCTTTCTTT	CASLRNTEAFF
.	.	TRBV9	TRBJ2-2	TGTGCCAGCAGCATGAGTGGCTTGACTGGGGAGCTGTTTTTT	CASSMSGLTGELFF
.	.	TRBV5-5	TRBJ1-1	TGTGCCAGCAGCTTGGCCGGAACTTCAATGAACACTGAAGCTTTCTTT	CASSLAGTSMNTEAFF
TRBD1	once	TRBV18	TRBJ1-5	TGTGCCAGCTCACCGCCGGGACAGGGGCTTCAGCCCCAGCATTTT	CASSPPGQGLQPQHF
TRBD2	.	TRBV12-3/TRBV12-4	TRBJ2-3	TGTGCCAGCAGCTCACTAGCGGGAAGGGTGCAGTATTTT	CASSSLAGRVQYF
.	.	TRBV30	TRBJ2-3	TGTGCCTGGAGTGAGGGGACCACAGATACGCAGTATTTT	CAWSEGTTDTQYF
.	.	TRBV19	TRBJ1-2	TGTGCCAGTAGTCACAGGAGTAACTATGGCTACACCTTC	CASSHRSNYGYTF
TRBD1	.	TRBV6-5	TRBJ2-5	TGTGCCAGCAGTTGGGCGGCCTCAGGGGGAGAGACCCAGTACTTC	CASSWAASGGETQYF
TRBD2	.	TRBV29-1	TRBJ2-7	TGCAGCGTATTAGCGGGACCCTACGAGCAGTACTTC	CSVLAGPYEQYF
.	.	TRBV30	TRBJ1-1	TGTGCCTGGATAAAGGTGAGAGGGACTGAAGCTTTCTTT	CAWIKVRGTEAFF
.	.	TRBV29-1	TRBJ2-7	TGCAGCGTTGAAGATGAGGCAGGGGCCGTCAACGAGCAGTACTTC	CSVEDEAGAVNEQYF
TRBD2	.	TRBV7-3	TRBJ2-3	TGTGCCAGCAGCCCCTTAGCGGGGGAGTGGATCACGCAGTATTTT	CASSPLAGEWITQYF
.	.	TRBV4-2	TRBJ1-6	TGTGCCAGCAGCCAAGAGTCAGGGAGCAATTCACCCCTCCACTTT	CASSQESGSNSPLHF
TRBD1	.	TRBV5-4	TRBJ2-3	TGTGCCAGCAGCTCGGGACAGGGGGCGTCAGATACGCAGTATTTT	CASSSGQGASDTQYF
.	few	TRBV6-6	TRBJ2-1	TGTGCCAGCACCCCCGGGGGCGGTGAGCAGTTCTTC	CASTPGGGEQFF
TRBD1	.	TRBV11-2	TRBJ2-2	TGTGCCAGCAGCTTAGTCCTCGGGACAGGGCCCACCGGGGAGCTGTTTTTT	CASSLVLGTGPTGELFF
.	.	TRBV4-3	TRBJ1-3	TGCGCCAGCAGCCAAGTCGGAGGAAACACCATATATTTT	CASSQVGGNTIYF